The 15 T cell receptor beta chains below were found in one sample sequenced in a study of identical twins. Each CDR3 protein gets one entry after TCRdb re-called the 5' RACE reads with MiXCR. The repertoire holds some 460,000 distinct CDR3 sequences, with approximately 14% as singletons. The same sample was also studied in work on yellow fever vaccine responses in identical twins.

Specimen: CD4+ T cells sorted from blood. All receptors come from a woman aged 18-29 years in good health.

This clonotype was found many times. This chain uses TRBV19 with TRBJ2-1; the match to TRBD2 covers 12 bases. The CDR3 is 16 residues long. Germline V gives CDR1 LNHDA, CDR2 SQIVND (reference sequence). The trim removed 5 bases at V and 7 bases at J, leaving 9 bases unmatched. The chain's CDR3 is CASSAPGTSGYNEQFF. The CDR3 nucleotides read TGTGCCAGTAGTGCCCCCGGGACTAGCGGGTATAATGAGCAGTTCTTC.

This clonotype was seen repeatedly, ten times or more. The chain joins TRBV15 to TRBJ2-5; a possible D gene is TRBD1 (6 bases). The CDR3 length is 16 residues. The germline V gene encodes CDR1 LNHNV and CDR2 YYDKDF (reference sequence). V gave up 3 bases and J gave up 2 bases, with 16 bases separating them. CDR3 nucleotides: TGTGCCACCAGCAGGACAAGGGGGATTGTACAAGAGACCCAGTACTTC. It encodes CATSRTRGIVQETQYF.

The chain carries TRBV7-3 and TRBJ2-3, with D perhaps matching TRBD2 (7 bases). The CDR3 covers 17 residues. V was clipped by 5 bases and J by 3 bases, with 21 bases between them. Germline V gene lookup returns CDR1 SGHTA and CDR2 FQGTGA. The CDR3 DNA reads TGTGCCAGCAGCCCTCGGTGGGGGGGGGCTGAAACAGATACGCAGTATTTT. Translated: CASSPRWGGAETDTQYF.

This clonotype has just a few counts. The V and J genes are TRBV11-2 and TRBJ2-5; 15 bases are shared with TRBD2. V lost 4 bases and J lost 4; bases outside the gene matches: 10. Germline V CDR1 and CDR2: SGHAT, FQNNGV. The CDR3 loop spans 18 amino acids. The CDR3 nucleotides read TGTGCCAGCAGCTATCCGGGACTAGCGGGAGGCGGGGGAGAGACCCAGTACTTC. It is translated as CASSYPGLAGGGGETQYF.

The V gene is TRBV10-3, the J gene TRBJ2-3, with 7 bases aligning to TRBD2. V shed 7 bases, J shed 0 bases, and the junction held 10 bases outside the gene matches. Germline assignment: CDR1 ENHRY and CDR2 SYGVKD. This CDR3 is 16 amino acids long. The CDR3 protein is CAITRQAGFSTDTQYF. The CDR3 DNA follows: TGTGCCATCACCCGCCAAGCGGGGTTTAGCACAGATACGCAGTATTTT.

This clonotype turned up a few times. The CDR3 sequence: CASSQERVSTDTQYF. The CDR3 coding sequence is TGTGCCAGCAGCCAAGAACGGGTATCCACAGATACGCAGTATTTT. This chain uses TRBV3-1 with TRBJ2-3; D not certain. V was clipped by 0 bases and J by 2 bases, with 9 bases between them. Germline loops: CDR1 LGHDT, CDR2 YNNKEL (reference sequence). There are 15 residues in the CDR3.

The chain links TRBV9 to TRBJ2-3; 10 nucleotides match TRBD2. CDR3 size: 15 residues. V lost 4 bases and J lost 4; bases outside the gene matches: 6. In germline, CDR1 is SGDLS, CDR2 YYNGEE. CDR3 DNA: TGTGCCAGCAGCAGAGCGGGGGGGCCACCAGATACGCAGTATTTT. It translates to CASSRAGGPPDTQYF. The full variable domain, rest sourced from reference TRBV9 and TRBJ2-3, is DSGVTQTPKHLITATGQRVTLRCSPRSGDLSVYWYQQSLDQGLQFLIQYYNGEERAKGNILERFSAQQFPDLHSELNLSSLELGDSALYFCASSRAGGPPDTQYFGPGTRLTVL.

This rearrangement joins TRBV7-2 to TRBJ2-5; 11 bases line up with TRBD2. Losses at the gene ends were 1 base for V and 5 bases for J; bases not matched to a gene: 9. This CDR3 spans 17 amino acids. Germline V gene lookup returns CDR1 SGHTA and CDR2 FQGNSA. The CDR3 bases are TGTGCCAGCAGCTTAGTACCTGGACTAGCGGGTGCGGAGACCCAGTACTTC. Protein: CASSLVPGLAGAETQYF.

The V gene is TRBV20-1, the J gene TRBJ2-5; 9 bases map to TRBD2. In germline, CDR1 is DFQATT, CDR2 SNEGSKA (reference sequence). The CDR3 totals 17 residues. The V and J ends lost 0 bases and 4 bases, in that order; junction bases with no gene match: 12. The DNA for the CDR3 is TGCAGTGCTAGAGATAGGGGCGGGAGGGCCGGGGGAGAGACCCAGTACTTC. Amino acid sequence: CSARDRGGRAGGETQYF.

CDR3 amino acids: CASSQRLDSLNNSPLHF. The DNA for the CDR3 is TGTGCCAGCAGCCAAAGGCTTGACAGCCTGAATAATTCACCCCTCCACTTT. This rearrangement joins TRBV3-1 to TRBJ1-6; tentative D call: TRBD1 (5 bases). The CDR3 is 17 residues long. Per the germline V gene, CDR1 is LGHDT and CDR2 is YNNKEL (reference sequence). The V end lost 2 bases, the J end lost 5 bases, and 16 bases lay between the germline ends.

This clonotype has at least ten counts. The chain has TRBV12-3 or TRBV12-4 and TRBJ1-5; D is undetermined. V lost 6 bases, J lost 0 bases, and 12 bases lay in between. The CDR3 runs 15 residues. In nucleotides, the CDR3 is TGTGCCAGCAGCAAAGAGGTGAATAGCAATCAGCCCCAGCATTTT. This sequence encodes CASSKEVNSNQPQHF.

The chain is built from TRBV29-1 and TRBJ2-1; 13 nucleotides match TRBD2. CDR3 size: 15 residues. The trim removed 4 bases at V and 5 bases at J, leaving 5 bases unmatched. Germline V gene lookup returns CDR1 SQVTM and CDR2 ANQGSEA. DNA of the CDR3: TGCAGCGTTGCCACGGGACTAGCGGGACACAATGAGCAGTTCTTC. It encodes CSVATGLAGHNEQFF.

This clonotype was seen a handful of times. The rearrangement links TRBV27 to TRBJ1-6; D is ambiguous. Trimming left V 4 bases short and J 9 bases short, with 16 bases between. The CDR3 extends over 15 amino acids. Germline V gives CDR1 MNHEY, CDR2 SMNVEV (reference sequence). In DNA, the CDR3 is TGTGCCAGCAGTTCAAAGGATGGTATTTTTTCACCCCTCCACTTT. Amino acids: CASSSKDGIFSPLHF.

This clonotype was counted a few times. This chain uses TRBV7-9 with TRBJ2-1; 9 nucleotides align to TRBD2. The CDR3 length is 17 residues. Germline V lookup: CDR1 SEHNR, CDR2 FQNEAQ (reference sequence). Germline trimming cut 5 bases from V and 5 bases from J; bases unmatched to any gene: 13. The CDR3 coding sequence is TGTGCCAGCAGCCCAGGAATGGAGCGGGGGGTCCACAATGAGCAGTTCTTC. It yields the protein CASSPGMERGVHNEQFF.

This sequence joins TRBV18 and TRBJ2-1; D possibly corresponds to TRBD1 (6 bases). The V and J ends lost 0 bases and 4 bases respectively, with 10 bases between them. Germline V lookup: CDR1 KGHSH, CDR2 LQKENI. The CDR3 runs 15 residues. In nucleotides, the CDR3 is TGTGCCAGCTCACCACCAACAGGGTGGTACAATGAGCAGTTCTTC. It codes for CASSPPTGWYNEQFF.